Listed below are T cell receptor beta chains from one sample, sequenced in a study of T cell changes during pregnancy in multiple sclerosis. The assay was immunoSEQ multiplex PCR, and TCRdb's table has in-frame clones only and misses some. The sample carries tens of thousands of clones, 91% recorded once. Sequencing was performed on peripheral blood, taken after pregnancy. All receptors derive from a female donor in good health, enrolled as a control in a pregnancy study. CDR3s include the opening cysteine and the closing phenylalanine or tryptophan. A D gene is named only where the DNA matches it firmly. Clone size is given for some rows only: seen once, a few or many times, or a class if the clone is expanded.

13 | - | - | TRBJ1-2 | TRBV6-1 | CASRLSGGYGYTF | TGTGCCAGCAGACTTTCAGGAGGCTATGGCTACACCTTC
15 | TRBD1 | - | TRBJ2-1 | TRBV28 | CASSLVVRGLDEQFF | TGTGCCAGCAGTTTGGTGGTAAGGGGGCTCGATGAGCAGTTCTTC
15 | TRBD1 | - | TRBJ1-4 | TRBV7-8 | CASSHPGTGAEKLFF | TGTGCCAGCAGCCACCCCGGGACAGGCGCCGAAAAACTGTTTTTT
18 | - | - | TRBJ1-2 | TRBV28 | CASSLWAQLTRGGYGYTF | TGTGCCAGCAGTTTATGGGCACAACTCACACGAGGGGGCTATGGCTACACCTTC
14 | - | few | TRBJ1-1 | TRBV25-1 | CASSEPGLNTEAFF | TGTGCCAGCAGTGAACCAGGCCTGAACACTGAAGCTTTCTTT
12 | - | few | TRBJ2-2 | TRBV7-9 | CASSLFPGELFF | TGTGCCAGCAGCCTTTTTCCCGGGGAGCTGTTTTTT
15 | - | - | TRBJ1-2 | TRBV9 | CASSPSATDPYGYTF | TGTGCCAGCAGCCCTTCCGCGACAGACCCCTATGGCTACACCTTC
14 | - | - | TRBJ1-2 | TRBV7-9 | CASRGPTPNYGYTF | TGTGCCAGCAGGGGGCCAACACCTAACTATGGCTACACCTTC
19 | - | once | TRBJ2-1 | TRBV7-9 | CASSFLPGLPQSSWNEQFF | TGTGCCAGCAGCTTTCTCCCCGGACTACCTCAATCCTCTTGGAATGAGCAGTTCTTC
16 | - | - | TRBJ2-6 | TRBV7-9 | CASSRTVPSGANVLTF | TGTGCCAGCAGCCGTACAGTTCCCTCTGGGGCCAACGTCCTGACTTTC
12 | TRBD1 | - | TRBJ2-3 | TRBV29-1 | CSQDRVGDTQYF | TGCAGCCAAGACAGGGTGGGAGATACGCAGTATTTT
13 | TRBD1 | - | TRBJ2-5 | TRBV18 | CASTLGQKETQYF | TGTGCCAGTACTTTGGGACAGAAAGAGACCCAGTACTTC
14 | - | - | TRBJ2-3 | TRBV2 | CASSAFLSTDTQYF | TGTGCCAGCAGTGCGTTTCTAAGCACAGATACGCAGTATTTT
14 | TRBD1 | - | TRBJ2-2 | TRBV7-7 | CASSPDRATGELFF | TGTGCTAGCAGCCCCGACAGGGCTACCGGGGAGCTGTTTTTT
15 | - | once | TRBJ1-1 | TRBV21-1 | CASSKALGVETEAFF | TGTGCCAGCAGCAAAGCCCTCGGGGTGGAAACTGAAGCTTTCTTT
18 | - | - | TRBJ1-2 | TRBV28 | CASTPSLGQVLDNYGYTF | TGTGCCAGCACTCCATCGCTTGGCCAGGTCCTCGATAACTATGGCTACACCTTC
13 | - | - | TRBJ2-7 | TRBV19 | CASGAGSSYEQYF | TGTGCCAGTGGAGCTGGGAGCTCCTACGAGCAGTACTTC
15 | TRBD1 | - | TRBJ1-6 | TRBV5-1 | CASRRQGSDNSPLHF | TGCGCCAGCAGAAGACAGGGGTCAGATAATTCACCCCTCCACTTT
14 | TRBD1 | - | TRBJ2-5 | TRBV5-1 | CASSFQGDQETQYF | TGCGCCAGCAGCTTTCAGGGGGACCAAGAGACCCAGTACTTC
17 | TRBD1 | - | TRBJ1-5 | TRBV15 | CATSRGGLTGDNQPQHF | TGTGCCACCAGCAGGGGGGGGTTGACAGGGGACAATCAGCCCCAGCATTTT
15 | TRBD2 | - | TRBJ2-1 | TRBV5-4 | CASRMGLADYNEQFF | TGTGCCAGCAGGATGGGACTAGCGGACTACAATGAGCAGTTCTTC
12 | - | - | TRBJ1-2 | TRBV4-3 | CASSQDMAGITF | TGCGCCAGCAGCCAAGATATGGCAGGGATCACCTTC
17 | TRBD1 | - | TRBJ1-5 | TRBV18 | CASSRPRGPNSNQPQHF | TGTGCCAGCTCCCGACCAAGGGGGCCTAATAGCAATCAGCCCCAGCATTTT
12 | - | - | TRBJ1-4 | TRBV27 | CASKIGGSKLFF | TGTGCCAGCAAAATCGGGGGGTCTAAACTGTTTTTT
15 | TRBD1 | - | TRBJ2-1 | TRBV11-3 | CASSLGQGSYNEQFF | TGTGCCAGCAGCCTAGGACAGGGCTCCTACAATGAGCAGTTCTTC
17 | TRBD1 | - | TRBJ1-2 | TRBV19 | CASSIRLGTGYIYGYTF | TGTGCCAGTAGTATCCGACTTGGGACAGGGTACATCTATGGCTACACCTTC
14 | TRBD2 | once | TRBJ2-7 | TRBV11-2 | CASTYERGGYEQYF | TGTGCCAGCACCTACGAGCGGGGAGGCTACGAGCAGTACTTC
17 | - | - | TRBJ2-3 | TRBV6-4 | CASKIPRRGVGADTQYF | TGTGCCAGCAAAATCCCTCGGCGGGGCGTGGGGGCAGATACGCAGTATTTT
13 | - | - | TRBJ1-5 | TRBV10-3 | CAICQDSNQPQHF | TGTGCCATCTGTCAGGATAGCAATCAGCCCCAGCATTTT
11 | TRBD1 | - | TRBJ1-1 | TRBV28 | CAADRAAEAFF | TGTGCCGCCGACAGGGCGGCTGAAGCTTTCTTT
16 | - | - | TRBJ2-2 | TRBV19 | CASTHIGGWDTGELFF | TGTGCCAGTACCCACATCGGGGGTTGGGACACCGGGGAGCTGTTTTTT
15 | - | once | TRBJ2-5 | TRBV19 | CASSLKGGRGETQYF | TGTGCCAGTAGTCTAAAAGGGGGTAGGGGAGAGACCCAGTACTTC
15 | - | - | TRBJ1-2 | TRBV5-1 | CASSRSGEGISGYTF | TGCGCCAGCAGCCGGTCGGGGGAGGGAATTAGTGGCTACACCTTC
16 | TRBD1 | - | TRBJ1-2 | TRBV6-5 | CASSYFRTGGNYGYTF | TGTGCCAGCAGTTACTTCCGGACAGGGGGAAACTATGGCTACACCTTC
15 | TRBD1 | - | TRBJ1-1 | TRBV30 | CAWGGSGGAGTEAFF | TGTGCCTGGGGGGGTTCAGGGGGCGCGGGCACTGAAGCTTTCTTT
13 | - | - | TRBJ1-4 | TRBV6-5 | CASSLWGGEKLFF | TGTGCCAGCAGTTTGTGGGGGGGGGAAAAACTGTTTTTT
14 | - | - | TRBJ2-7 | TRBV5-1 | CASSFSTGYYEQYF | TGCGCCAGCAGCTTTTCGACAGGTTACTACGAGCAGTACTTC
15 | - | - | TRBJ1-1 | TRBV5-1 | CASSLDATPNTEAFF | TGCGCCAGCAGCTTGGATGCGACACCGAACACTGAAGCTTTCTTT
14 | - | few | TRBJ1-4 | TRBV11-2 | CASSLGAANEKLFF | TGTGCCAGCAGCTTAGGGGCAGCTAATGAAAAACTGTTTTTT
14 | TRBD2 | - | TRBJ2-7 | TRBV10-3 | CAISYTSGRYEQYF | TGTGCCATCAGTTACACTAGCGGGAGGTACGAGCAGTACTTC
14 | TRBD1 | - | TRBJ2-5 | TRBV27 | CASRFRGRYETQYF | TGTGCCAGCAGATTCAGGGGGCGGTACGAGACCCAGTACTTC
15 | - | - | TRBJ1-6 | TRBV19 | CASSIQTSYNSPLHF | TGTGCCAGTAGTATTCAAACCAGCTATAATTCACCCCTCCACTTT
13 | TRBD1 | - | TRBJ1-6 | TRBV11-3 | CASRGTVNSPLHF | TGTGCCAGCAGAGGGACAGTTAATTCACCCCTCCACTTT
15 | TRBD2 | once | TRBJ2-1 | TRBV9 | CASSVGGNSYNEQFF | TGTGCCAGCAGCGTGGGAGGGAACTCCTACAATGAGCAGTTCTTC
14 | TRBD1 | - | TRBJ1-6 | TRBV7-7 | CASSSRDRDSPLHF | TGTGCCAGCAGCTCCCGGGACAGAGATTCACCCCTCCACTTT
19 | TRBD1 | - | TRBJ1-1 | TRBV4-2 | CASSPTGVLGQGVDTEAFF | TGTGCCAGCAGTCCCACTGGGGTACTAGGACAGGGTGTAGACACTGAAGCTTTCTTT
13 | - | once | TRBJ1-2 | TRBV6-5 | CASSYWGSGGYTF | TGTGCCAGCAGTTACTGGGGATCGGGGGGCTACACCTTC
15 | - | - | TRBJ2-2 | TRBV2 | CASSEERINTGELFF | TGTGCCAGCAGTGAGGAGCGGATTAACACCGGGGAGCTGTTTTTT
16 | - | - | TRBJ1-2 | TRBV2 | CASSEDRRQRVHGYTF | TGTGCCAGCAGTGAAGATAGAAGGCAGAGGGTTCATGGCTACACCTTC
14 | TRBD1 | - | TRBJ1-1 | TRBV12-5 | CASGFGQGVNEAFF | TGTGCTAGTGGTTTTGGGCAGGGGGTAAATGAAGCTTTCTTT